A single sample gave rise to the 10 T cell receptor beta chains below, sequenced in a study of vaccination effects on CD4 cells after COVID-19. Prior to sequencing, the ViraFEST assay stimulated PBMC with viral peptide pools, which expanded the antigen-specific CD4+ T cells. Subsequent to a culture period of more than 9 days, CD4+ T cells were isolated. The table came from immunoSEQ multiplex PCR; TCRdb's copy has only in-frame clones and leaves some out. The top ten clones hold 1.5% to 2% of a sample with about 79,000 clones, around four fifths of them seen once. Their cognate antigens are unknown. The material was CD4+ T cells from PBMCs cultured with HCoV-229E spike peptides, obtained before COVID-19 vaccination. Source of these receptors: a human donor who received a COVID-19 vaccine.

This clone was found once. The rearrangement uses TRBV7-3 and TRBJ2-1; 14 bases map to TRBD2. Losses at the gene ends were 1 base for V and 6 bases for J; bases not matched to a gene: 5. Germline CDR1 reads SGHTA; CDR2 reads FQGTGA. This CDR3 has 17 amino acids. The CDR3 spells CASSLRTSGGPGNEQFF. The CDR3 DNA reads TGTGCCAGCAGCTTAAGGACTAGCGGGGGGCCGGGCAATGAGCAGTTCTTC.

The rearrangement links TRBV18 to TRBJ1-1; D might be TRBD1 (5 bases). Germline CDR1 reads KGHSH; CDR2 reads LQKENI. Deletions cut 2 bases from V and 6 bases from J, with 7 bases between. The CDR3 has 12 residues. The CDR3 protein is CASSPDRAEAFF. CDR3 DNA: TGTGCCAGCTCACCAGACAGAGCTGAAGCTTTCTTT. Variable domain in full (rest from reference TRBV18 and TRBJ1-1): NAGVMQNPRHLVRRRGQEARLRCSPMKGHSHVYWYRQLPEEGLKFMVYLQKENIIDESGMPKERFSAEFPKEGPSILRIQQVVRGDSAAYFCASSPDRAEAFFGQGTRLTVV.

CDR3 amino acids: CASSLYQWAGEADTQYF. The CDR3 nucleotides are TGTGCCAGCAGCTTGTACCAGTGGGCGGGGGAAGCAGATACGCAGTATTTT. This chain joins TRBV7-3 and TRBJ2-3, with 7 bases aligning to TRBD2. V lost 3 bases to trimming and J lost 4 bases; unmatched junction nucleotides: 13. CDR3 length: 17 amino acids. Germline V gives CDR1 SGHTA, CDR2 FQGTGA. Using reference TRBV7-3 and TRBJ2-3 for the parts outside the CDR3, the full variable domain is GAGVSQTPSNKVTEKGKYVELRCDPISGHTALYWYRQSLGQGPEFLIYFQGTGAADDSGLPNDRFFAVRPEGSVSTLKIQRTERGDSAVYLCASSLYQWAGEADTQYFGPGTRLTVL.

The rearrangement uses TRBV2 and TRBJ2-5; TRBD1 aligns across 9 bases. Germline values: CDR1 SNHLY, CDR2 FYNNEI. Trimming cost V 6 bases and J 2 bases; bases outside gene matches: 4. This CDR3 region has 14 residues. The CDR3 sequence: CASRDRGGQETQYF. The CDR3, as DNA: TGTGCCAGCAGGGACAGGGGCGGTCAAGAGACCCAGTACTTC.

The chain joins TRBV12-3 or TRBV12-4 to TRBJ1-1; D remains unclear. The CDR3 length is 13 residues. Trimming shortened V by 1 base and J by 6 bases, and 9 bases separated the two germline ends. This chain's CDR3 is CASSLGFSAEAFF. CDR3 in DNA: TGTGCCAGCAGTTTAGGGTTCTCAGCTGAAGCTTTCTTT.

This CDR3 reads CASSLVAEETQYF. The CDR3 bases are TGCGCCAGCAGCTTGGTGGCTGAAGAGACCCAGTACTTC. The chain employs TRBV5-1 and TRBJ2-5, with D unresolved. Germline CDR1 SGHRS, CDR2 YFSETQ. V was cut by 0 bases and J by 3 bases, with 6 bases left in between. CDR3 length: 13 residues.

This clone was counted between two and nine times. This sequence joins TRBV11-2 and TRBJ1-1; D is undetermined. The germline gives CDR1 SGHAT, CDR2 FQNNGV. This CDR3 spans 12 amino acids. V dropped 6 bases and J dropped 1 base, with 6 bases sitting between them. The CDR3 is CASSPGNTEAFF. The CDR3 DNA sequence: TGTGCCAGCAGTCCAGGGAACACTGAAGCTTTCTTT.

The chain couples TRBV30 to TRBJ2-2, with 10 bases aligning to TRBD1. This CDR3 has 13 residues. The V segment lost 5 bases and the J segment 5 bases; nucleotides outside the gene matches: 2. CDR1 and CDR2 from the germline V gene are GTSNPN and SVGIG (reference sequence). CDR3 amino acids: CAWRTGGTGELFF. CDR3 coding DNA: TGTGCCTGGCGGACAGGGGGGACCGGGGAGCTGTTTTTT.

The chain carries TRBV24-1 and TRBJ2-7, with D perhaps being TRBD1 or TRBD2 (6 bases each). Trimming pared 9 bases from V and 5 bases from J, leaving 16 bases between. The length of the CDR3 is 13 residues. Germline CDR1 reads KGHDR; CDR2 reads SFDVKD. The CDR3 DNA reads TGTGCCACCGGGAAAGGGGGGACCCACGAGCAGTACGTC. It codes for CATGKGGTHEQYV.

V gene TRBV5-1 combines with J gene TRBJ1-5; TRBD1 might be the D (5 bases). Trimming took 7 bases from V and 2 from J, leaving 16 bases between them. In germline, CDR1 is SGHRS, CDR2 YFSETQ. The CDR3 has 15 residues. For the CDR3, the DNA is TGCGCCAGCGGTTGGGGGGGAGCGGGCAATCAGCCCCAGCATTTT. This sequence encodes CASGWGGAGNQPQHF.